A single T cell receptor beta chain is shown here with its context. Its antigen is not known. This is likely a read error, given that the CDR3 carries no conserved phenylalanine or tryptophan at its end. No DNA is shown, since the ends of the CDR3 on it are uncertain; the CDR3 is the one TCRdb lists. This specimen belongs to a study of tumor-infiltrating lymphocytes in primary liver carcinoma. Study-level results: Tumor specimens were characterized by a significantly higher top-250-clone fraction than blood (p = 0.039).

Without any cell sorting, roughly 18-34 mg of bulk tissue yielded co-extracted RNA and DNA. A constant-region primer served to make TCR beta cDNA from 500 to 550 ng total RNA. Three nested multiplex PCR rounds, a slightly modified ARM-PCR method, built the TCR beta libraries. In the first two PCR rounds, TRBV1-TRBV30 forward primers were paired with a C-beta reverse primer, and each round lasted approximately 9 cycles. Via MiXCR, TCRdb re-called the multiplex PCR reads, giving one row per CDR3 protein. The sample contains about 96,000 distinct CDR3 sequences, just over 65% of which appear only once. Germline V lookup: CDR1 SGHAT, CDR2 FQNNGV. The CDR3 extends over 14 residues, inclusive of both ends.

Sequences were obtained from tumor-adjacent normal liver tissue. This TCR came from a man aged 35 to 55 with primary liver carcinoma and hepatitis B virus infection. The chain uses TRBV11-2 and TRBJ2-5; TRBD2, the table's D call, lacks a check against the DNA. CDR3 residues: CASSFGFLGTPFTL.